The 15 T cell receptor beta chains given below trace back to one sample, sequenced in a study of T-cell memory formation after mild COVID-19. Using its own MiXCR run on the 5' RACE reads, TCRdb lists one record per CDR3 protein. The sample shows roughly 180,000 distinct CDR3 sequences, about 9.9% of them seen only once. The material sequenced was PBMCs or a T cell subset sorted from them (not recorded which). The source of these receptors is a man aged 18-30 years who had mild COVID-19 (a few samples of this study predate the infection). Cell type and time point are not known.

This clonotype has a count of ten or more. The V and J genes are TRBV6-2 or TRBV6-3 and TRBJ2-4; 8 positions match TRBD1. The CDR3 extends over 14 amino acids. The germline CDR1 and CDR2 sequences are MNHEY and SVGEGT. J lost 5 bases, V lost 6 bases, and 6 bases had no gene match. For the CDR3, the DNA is TGTGCCAGCAGACAACCGGGACAGGAAAACATTCAGTACTTC. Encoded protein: CASRQPGQENIQYF.

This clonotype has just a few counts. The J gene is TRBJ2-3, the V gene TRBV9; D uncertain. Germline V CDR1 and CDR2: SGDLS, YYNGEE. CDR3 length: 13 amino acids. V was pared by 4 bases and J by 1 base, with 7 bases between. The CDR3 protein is CASSTARTDTQYF. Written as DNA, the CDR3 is TGTGCCAGCAGCACAGCACGCACAGATACGCAGTATTTT.

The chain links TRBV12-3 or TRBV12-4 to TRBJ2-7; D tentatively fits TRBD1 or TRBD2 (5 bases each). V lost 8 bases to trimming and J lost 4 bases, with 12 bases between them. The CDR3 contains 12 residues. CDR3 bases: TGTGCCAGCGGGGGACCATCTTACGAGCAGTACTTC. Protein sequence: CASGGPSYEQYF.

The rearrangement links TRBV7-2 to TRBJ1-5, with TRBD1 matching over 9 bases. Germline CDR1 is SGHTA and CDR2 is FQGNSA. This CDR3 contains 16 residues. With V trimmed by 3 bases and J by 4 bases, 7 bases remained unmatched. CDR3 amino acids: CASSFGGQGGNQPQHF. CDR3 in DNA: TGTGCCAGCAGCTTCGGGGGACAGGGCGGGAATCAGCCCCAGCATTTT.

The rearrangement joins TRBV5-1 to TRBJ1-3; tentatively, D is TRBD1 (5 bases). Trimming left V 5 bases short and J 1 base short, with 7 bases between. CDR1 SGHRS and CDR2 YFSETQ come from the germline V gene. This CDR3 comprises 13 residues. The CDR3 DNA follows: TGCGCCAGCAGGTGGGGGTCTGGAAACACCATATATTTT. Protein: CASRWGSGNTIYF. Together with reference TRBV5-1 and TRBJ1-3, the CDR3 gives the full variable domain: KAGVTQTPRYLIKTRGQQVTLSCSPISGHRSVSWYQQTPGQGLQFLFEYFSETQRNKGNFPGRFSGRQFSNSRSEMNVSTLELGDSALYLCASRWGSGNTIYFGEGSWLTVV.

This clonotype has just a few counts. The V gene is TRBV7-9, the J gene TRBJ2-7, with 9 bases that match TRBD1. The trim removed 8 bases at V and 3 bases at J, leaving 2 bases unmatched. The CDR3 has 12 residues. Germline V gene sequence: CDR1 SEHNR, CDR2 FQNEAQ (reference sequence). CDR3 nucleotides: TGTGCCAGCGGACAGGGGTTCTACGAGCAGTACTTC. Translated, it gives CASGQGFYEQYF.

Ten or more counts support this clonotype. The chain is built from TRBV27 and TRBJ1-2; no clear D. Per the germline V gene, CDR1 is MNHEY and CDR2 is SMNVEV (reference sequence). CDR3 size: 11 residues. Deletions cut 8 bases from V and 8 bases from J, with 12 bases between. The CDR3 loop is CASPVRVGYTF. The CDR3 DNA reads TGTGCCAGCCCTGTAAGGGTAGGCTACACCTTC.

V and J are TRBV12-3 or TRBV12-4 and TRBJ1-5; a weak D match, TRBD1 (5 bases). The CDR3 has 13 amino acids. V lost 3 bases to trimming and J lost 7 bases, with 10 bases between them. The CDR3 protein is CASSFGRGQPQHF. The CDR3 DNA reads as TGTGCCAGCAGTTTCGGGAGGGGACAGCCCCAGCATTTT.

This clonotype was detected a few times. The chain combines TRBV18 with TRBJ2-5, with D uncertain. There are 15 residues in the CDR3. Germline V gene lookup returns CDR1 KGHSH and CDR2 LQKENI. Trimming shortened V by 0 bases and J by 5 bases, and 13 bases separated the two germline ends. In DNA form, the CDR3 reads TGTGCCAGCTCACCACCCGGACCCCTGAGGGAGACCCAGTACTTC. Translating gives CASSPPGPLRETQYF.

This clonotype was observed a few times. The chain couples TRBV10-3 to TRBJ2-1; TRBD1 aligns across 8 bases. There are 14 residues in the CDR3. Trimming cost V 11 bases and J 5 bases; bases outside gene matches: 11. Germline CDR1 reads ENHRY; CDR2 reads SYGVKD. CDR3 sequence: CASLFGQGNNEQFF. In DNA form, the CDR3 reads TGTGCCTCCCTCTTCGGACAGGGTAACAATGAGCAGTTCTTC.

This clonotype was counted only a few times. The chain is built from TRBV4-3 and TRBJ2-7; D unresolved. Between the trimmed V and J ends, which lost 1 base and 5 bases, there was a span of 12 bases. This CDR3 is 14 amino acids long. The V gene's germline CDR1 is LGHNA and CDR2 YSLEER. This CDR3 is CASSQGGRLNEQYF. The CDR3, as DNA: TGCGCCAGCAGCCAAGGAGGACGGTTGAACGAGCAGTACTTC.

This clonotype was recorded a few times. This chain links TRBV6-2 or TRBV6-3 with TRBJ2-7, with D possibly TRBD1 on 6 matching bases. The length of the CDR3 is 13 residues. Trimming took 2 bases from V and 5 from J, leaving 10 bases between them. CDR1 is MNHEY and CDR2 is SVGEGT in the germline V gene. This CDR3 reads CASSYVQGHEQYF. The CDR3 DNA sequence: TGTGCCAGCAGTTACGTACAGGGCCACGAGCAGTACTTC.

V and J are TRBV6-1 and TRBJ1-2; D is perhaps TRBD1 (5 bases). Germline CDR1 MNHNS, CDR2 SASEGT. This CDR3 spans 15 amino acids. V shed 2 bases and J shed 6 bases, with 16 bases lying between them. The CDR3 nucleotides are TGTGCCAGCAGTGAAACCTCGGGCAGGGTAGATGGCTACACCTTC. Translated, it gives CASSETSGRVDGYTF.

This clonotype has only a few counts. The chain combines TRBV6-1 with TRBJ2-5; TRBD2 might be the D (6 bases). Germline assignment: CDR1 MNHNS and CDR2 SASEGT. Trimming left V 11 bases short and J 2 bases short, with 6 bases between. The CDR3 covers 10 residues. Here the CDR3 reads CAGGQETQYF. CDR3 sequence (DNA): TGTGCCGGGGGGCAAGAGACCCAGTACTTC.

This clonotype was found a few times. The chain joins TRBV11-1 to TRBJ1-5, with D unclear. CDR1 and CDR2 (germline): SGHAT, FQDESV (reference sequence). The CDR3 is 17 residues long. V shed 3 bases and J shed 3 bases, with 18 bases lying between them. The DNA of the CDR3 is TGTGCCAGCAGCTTTTGGCTGGGTCGGCGGGTCAATCAGCCCCAGCATTTT. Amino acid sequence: CASSFWLGRRVNQPQHF.